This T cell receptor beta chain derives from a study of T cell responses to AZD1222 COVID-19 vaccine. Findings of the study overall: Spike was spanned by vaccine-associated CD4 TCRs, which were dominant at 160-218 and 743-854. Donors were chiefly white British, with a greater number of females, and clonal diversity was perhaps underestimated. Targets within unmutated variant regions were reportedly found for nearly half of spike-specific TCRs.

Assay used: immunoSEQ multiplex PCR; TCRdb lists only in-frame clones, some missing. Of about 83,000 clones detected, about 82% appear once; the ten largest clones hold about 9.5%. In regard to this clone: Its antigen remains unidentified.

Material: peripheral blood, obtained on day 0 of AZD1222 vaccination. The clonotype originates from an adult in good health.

The CDR3 region is CASKSPGQGAYGYTF. DNA for the CDR3: TGTGCCAGCAAATCTCCGGGACAGGGGGCATATGGCTACACCTTC. The chain joins TRBV6-5 to TRBJ1-2; 12 positions agree with TRBD1. V lost 7 bases, J lost 5 bases, and 8 bases stayed unmatched. This CDR3 spans 15 amino acids. Germline V lookup: CDR1 MNHEY, CDR2 SVGAGI.